What follows are 20 T cell receptor beta chains derived from one specimen sequenced in a study of blood T cell repertoires in COVID-19. Using immunoSEQ multiplex PCR, the repertoire was profiled, and TCRdb retains in-frame clones only, with some absent. The sample lists about 210,000 clones; approximately 90% were seen once. Sequencing was performed on PBMCs or T cells enriched from blood (not recorded which). Every receptor here comes from a young man with acute COVID-19.

The chain uses TRBV6-5 and TRBJ2-3; tentative D call: TRBD2 (6 bases). The V end was cut by 6 bases, the J end by 0 bases, with 13 bases between. CDR1 and CDR2 from the germline V gene are MNHEY and SVGAGI. This CDR3 contains 15 residues. In DNA form, the CDR3 reads TGTGCCAGCAGCCGCGGGGTTTCTAGCACAGATACGCAGTATTTT. It translates to CASSRGVSSTDTQYF.

The V gene is TRBV28, the J gene TRBJ1-4, with 9 bases lining up with TRBD1. The CDR3 extends over 15 amino acids. CDR1 is MDHEN and CDR2 is SYDVKM in the germline V gene. With 4 bases clipped from V and 5 bases from J, the junction kept 5 bases outside the gene matches. In DNA, the CDR3 is TGTGCCAGCAGTTACCGGGACAGGGCGAATGAAAAACTGTTTTTT. It yields the protein CASSYRDRANEKLFF.

The chain couples TRBV4-3 to TRBJ2-7; 10 nucleotides agree with TRBD2. The germline V gene has CDR1 LGHNA and CDR2 YSLEER. The CDR3 is 16 amino acids. V was clipped by 3 bases and J by 5 bases; unmatched bases: 10. The DNA of the CDR3 is TGCGCCAGCAGCCAGAACCATCTAGCGGGAGAGGACGAGCAGTACTTC. Translation: CASSQNHLAGEDEQYF.

The chain uses TRBV28 and TRBJ1-1; D remains ambiguous. Germline loops: CDR1 MDHEN, CDR2 SYDVKM. The ends were cut back, 6 bases at V and 0 bases at J, with 23 bases in the middle. The CDR3 runs 18 residues. CDR3 sequence reads: CASRNEGLDFSMNTEAFF. Here the CDR3 DNA reads TGTGCCAGCAGAAATGAAGGTTTGGACTTTTCGATGAACACTGAAGCTTTCTTT.

The gene calls are TRBV6-1 and TRBJ1-5; TRBD1 matches 11 bases. J was trimmed by 4 bases and V by 1 base; bases with no gene match: 6. This CDR3 has 17 amino acids. Germline V lookup: CDR1 MNHNS, CDR2 SASEGT. The CDR3 spells CASSEGTGGTFNQPQHF. CDR3 nucleotides: TGTGCCAGCAGTGAAGGGACAGGGGGCACTTTTAATCAGCCCCAGCATTTT.

This sequence joins TRBV5-1 and TRBJ1-4; D unclear. Trimming shortened V by 0 bases and J by 5 bases, and 11 bases separated the two germline ends. Germline assignment: CDR1 SGHRS and CDR2 YFSETQ. The CDR3 sequence is 15 residues long. CDR3: CASSLDGQENEKLFF. CDR3 DNA sequence: TGCGCCAGCAGCTTGGATGGTCAGGAAAATGAAAAACTGTTTTTT.

The rearrangement uses TRBV9 and TRBJ2-7, with a weak D call TRBD1 (6 bases). V dropped 3 bases and J dropped 2 bases, with 12 bases sitting between them. Germline CDR1 SGDLS, CDR2 YYNGEE. CDR3 length equals 14 residues. As DNA, the CDR3 is TGTGCCAGCAGCGGAGGGGGAGTTCCCTACGAGCAGTACTTC. It specifies CASSGGGVPYEQYF.

V is TRBV15 and J is TRBJ2-1; 8 bases line up with TRBD1. From germline, CDR1 is LNHNV and CDR2 YYDKDF (reference sequence). V shed 0 bases and J 6 bases; nucleotides not matched to a gene: 7. The CDR3 covers 16 residues. This CDR3 reads CATSREGLDRVNEQFF. CDR3 coding DNA: TGTGCCACCAGCAGAGAGGGACTGGACAGGGTCAATGAGCAGTTCTTC.

The chain joins TRBV11-3 to TRBJ2-1, with 7 bases lining up with TRBD1. Unmatched junction bases numbered 15, after V lost 4 bases and J lost 3 bases. CDR1 is SGHNT, CDR2 YENEEA, per germline. There are 18 residues in the CDR3. In nucleotides, the CDR3 is TGTGCCAGCAGCTCTCTCCGATCAAACAGGGGTTACTACAATGAGCAGTTCTTC. Its protein product is CASSSLRSNRGYYNEQFF.

This clone was seen more than once but under ten times. The rearrangement uses TRBV27 and TRBJ1-3, with 12 nucleotides matching TRBD1. The CDR3 spans 18 residues. The V gene's germline CDR1 is MNHEY and CDR2 SMNVEV (reference sequence). V was pared by 7 bases and J by 0 bases, with 10 bases of the junction left unmatched. CDR3 region: CASTRDRGPSFSGNTIYF. Here the CDR3 DNA reads TGTGCCAGCACCCGGGACAGGGGGCCCTCCTTCTCTGGAAACACCATATATTTT.

The genes are TRBV7-9 and TRBJ1-5; TRBD1 matches 7 bases. This CDR3 is built from 16 residues. V was pared by 10 bases and J by 0 bases, with 12 bases of the junction left unmatched. Germline CDR1 SEHNR, CDR2 FQNEAQ (reference sequence). The CDR3 loop reads CATRCDRANSNQPQHF. In nucleotides, the CDR3 is TGTGCCACCCGCTGTGACAGGGCGAATAGCAATCAGCCCCAGCATTTT.

The genes are TRBV4-1 and TRBJ2-1; tentatively, D is TRBD2 (6 bases). The V end lost 3 bases, the J end lost 7 bases, and 13 bases lay between the germline ends. CDR1 MGHRA and CDR2 YSYEKL come from the germline V gene. This CDR3 has 14 residues. The CDR3 DNA reads as TGCGCCAGCAGCCAGGAGGGGACCCTAAATGAGCAGTTCTTC. Its translation: CASSQEGTLNEQFF.

J is TRBJ2-5 and V is TRBV13; maybe TRBD1 (6 bases). V was pared by 2 bases and J by 5 bases, with 9 bases between. The germline V gene encodes CDR1 PRHDT and CDR2 FYEKMQ (reference sequence). The CDR3 spans 13 residues. The CDR3 sequence is CASSLYTGETQYF. DNA for the CDR3: TGTGCCAGCAGCTTATACACAGGGGAGACCCAGTACTTC.

This sequence joins TRBV30 and TRBJ1-3; D ambiguous. Germline lookup yields CDR1 GTSNPN and CDR2 SVGIG (reference sequence). The CDR3 loop spans 13 amino acids. V was clipped by 4 bases and J by 2 bases, with 9 bases between them. The CDR3 DNA sequence: TGTGCCTGGACAGAAAACGCTGGAAACACCATATATTTT. It yields the protein CAWTENAGNTIYF.

The CDR3 region is CASSFGILESAEAFF. DNA for the CDR3: TGTGCCAGCAGCTTTGGCATCTTGGAGAGTGCTGAAGCTTTCTTT. The V call is TRBV5-4, the J call TRBJ1-1; D remains unclear. CDR1 is SGHNT, CDR2 YYREEE, per germline (reference sequence). The V end was cut by 2 bases, the J end by 6 bases, with 17 bases between. The CDR3 length is 15 residues. Using reference TRBV5-4 and TRBJ1-1 for the parts outside the CDR3, the full variable domain is ETGVTQSPTHLIKTRGQQVTLRCSSQSGHNTVSWYQQALGQGPQFIFQYYREEENGRGNFPPRFSGLQFPNYSSELNVNALELDDSALYLCASSFGILESAEAFFGQGTRLTVV.

The chain uses TRBV7-9 and TRBJ1-2; TRBD1 is a possible D gene (5 bases). The germline V and J ends were trimmed by 4 bases and 7 bases, with 16 bases remaining between them. CDR3 size: 14 residues. Germline loops: CDR1 SEHNR, CDR2 FQNEAQ (reference sequence). CDR3 sequence reads: CASSSRGGSGGYTF. The CDR3, as DNA: TGTGCCAGCAGCTCTAGGGGAGGGTCGGGTGGCTACACCTTC. Using reference TRBV7-9 and TRBJ1-2 for the parts outside the CDR3, the full variable domain is DTGVSQNPRHKITKRGQNVTFRCDPISEHNRLYWYRQTLGQGPEFLTYFQNEAQLEKSRLLSDRFSAERPKGSFSTLEIQRTEQGDSAMYLCASSSRGGSGGYTFGSGTRLTVV.

This clone was recorded once. The chain carries TRBV11-1 and TRBJ2-7, with D perhaps matching TRBD1 (5 bases). V was cut by 5 bases and J by 0 bases, with 11 bases left in between. Per germline, CDR1 SGHAT and CDR2 FQDESV (reference sequence). The CDR3 loop spans 14 amino acids. CDR3 residues: CASSPLQDSYEQYF. The CDR3, as DNA: TGTGCCAGCAGCCCTCTACAGGACTCCTACGAGCAGTACTTC.

The chain uses TRBV12-3 or TRBV12-4 and TRBJ2-7; no firm D call. V gave up 1 base and J gave up 3 bases, with 7 bases separating them. The CDR3 sequence is 13 residues long. CDR3: CASSLGEYYEQYF. As DNA, the CDR3 is TGTGCCAGCAGTTTAGGCGAGTACTACGAGCAGTACTTC.

CDR3: CASSQSGGNEQFF. CDR3 bases: TGCGCCAGCAGCCAAAGCGGGGGAAATGAGCAGTTCTTC. The genes are TRBV4-1 and TRBJ2-1, with 8 bases that match TRBD2. The germline gives CDR1 MGHRA, CDR2 YSYEKL. The ends lost 2 bases at V and 7 bases at J; junction bases unmatched: 1. This CDR3 spans 13 amino acids.

The gene calls are TRBV3-1 (or the pseudogene TRBV3-2) and TRBJ1-1, with D possibly matching TRBD1 (5 bases). This CDR3 spans 16 amino acids. Trimming pared 4 bases from V and 1 base from J, leaving 16 bases between. Germline-derived CDR1 and CDR2 are LGHDT and YNNKEL (reference sequence). CDR3 bases: TGTGCCAGCAGCCGTATTCCGGGACTGAGGAACACTGAAGCTTTCTTT. Its translation is CASSRIPGLRNTEAFF.